A selection of T cell receptor beta chains follows, all from one sample in a study of cytomegalovirus exposure and HLA in healthy donors. The repertoire was sequenced with immunoSEQ multiplex PCR; TCRdb's copy has only in-frame clones and lacks some. Its listing shows more than 45,000 clones. Sequences were obtained from PBMCs. Source of these receptors: a woman younger than 45 in good health and CMV-seropositive. Both conserved end residues are part of each CDR3. The order of the fields is V gene, J gene, D gene, CDR3 protein, CDR3 DNA. D genes are given only for firm matches.

>TRBV5-1|TRBJ2-1|-
CASSFGSGSSYNEQFF
TGCGCCAGCAGCTTTGGGTCCGGGAGCTCCTACAATGAGCAGTTCTTC
>TRBV9|TRBJ2-7|TRBD2
CASSPTSATGEQYF
TGTGCCAGCAGCCCTACTAGCGCTACAGGCGAGCAGTACTTC
>TRBV4-2|TRBJ2-1|TRBD2
CASSQDGLAGALQFF
TGTGCCAGCAGCCAAGATGGACTAGCGGGGGCCTTGCAGTTCTTC
>TRBV28|TRBJ1-4|-
CASSFPSVNEKLFF
TGTGCCAGCAGTTTCCCCAGCGTTAATGAAAAACTGTTTTTT
>TRBV4-2|TRBJ2-2|-
CASSQDWTNTGELFF
TGTGCCAGCAGCCAAGACTGGACAAACACCGGGGAGCTGTTTTTT
>TRBV5-1|TRBJ1-1|-
CASSLKEGRDTEAFF
TGCGCCAGCAGCTTGAAGGAGGGGAGGGACACTGAAGCTTTCTTT
>TRBV7-2|TRBJ2-1|-
CASSLAGKGYNEQFF
TGTGCCAGCAGCTTAGCGGGAAAGGGGTACAATGAGCAGTTCTTC
>TRBV30|TRBJ2-7|-
CAWTTSGTQDREQYF
TGTGCCTGGACCACTTCCGGGACACAGGATCGGGAGCAGTACTTC
>TRBV29-1|TRBJ2-3|TRBD2
CSVGLSGRADTQYF
TGCAGCGTTGGCCTTAGCGGGAGAGCAGATACGCAGTATTTT
>TRBV4-1|TRBJ1-1|-
CASSQVPDSMNTEAFF
TGCGCCAGCAGCCAAGTCCCGGACAGCATGAACACTGAAGCTTTCTTT
>TRBV7-8|TRBJ2-7|-
CASSSRERADNEQYF
TGTGCCAGCAGCTCTCGGGAAAGGGCCGACAACGAGCAGTACTTC
>TRBV18|TRBJ1-6|TRBD1
CASSPSTGQPSPLHF
TGTGCCAGCTCACCAAGCACGGGACAGCCTTCACCCCTCCACTTT
>TRBV5-6|TRBJ2-7|TRBD2
CASSLALAGNEQYF
TGTGCCAGCAGCTTGGCATTAGCGGGAAACGAGCAGTACTTC
>TRBV18|TRBJ2-1|-
CASSPFRANYNEQFF
TGTGCCAGCTCACCATTTAGAGCAAACTACAATGAGCAGTTCTTC
>TRBV7-2|TRBJ2-5|TRBD2
CASSLTRSGGRDQETQYF
TGTGCCAGCAGCCTTACCCGTAGCGGGGGGCGGGATCAAGAGACCCAGTACTTC
>TRBV19|TRBJ1-2|-
CASSPTGYGYTF
TGTGCCAGTAGTCCAACAGGGTATGGCTACACCTTC
>TRBV4-1|TRBJ2-1|TRBD2
CASSQVPALAGGPREQFF
TGCGCCAGCAGCCAAGTACCCGCCCTAGCGGGAGGGCCGCGAGAGCAGTTCTTC